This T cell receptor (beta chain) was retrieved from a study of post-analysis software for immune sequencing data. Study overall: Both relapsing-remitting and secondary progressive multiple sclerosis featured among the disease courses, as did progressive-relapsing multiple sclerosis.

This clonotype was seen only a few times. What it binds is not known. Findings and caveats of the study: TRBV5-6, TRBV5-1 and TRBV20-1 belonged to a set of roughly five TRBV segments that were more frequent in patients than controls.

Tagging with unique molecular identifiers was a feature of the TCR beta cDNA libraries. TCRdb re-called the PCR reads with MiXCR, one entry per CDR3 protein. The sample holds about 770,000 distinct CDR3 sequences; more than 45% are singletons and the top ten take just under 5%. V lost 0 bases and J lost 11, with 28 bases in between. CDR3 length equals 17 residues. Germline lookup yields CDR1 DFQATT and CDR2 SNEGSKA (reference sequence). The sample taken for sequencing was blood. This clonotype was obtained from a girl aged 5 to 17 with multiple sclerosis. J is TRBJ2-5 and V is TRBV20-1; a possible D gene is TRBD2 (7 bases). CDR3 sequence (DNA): TGCAGTGCTAGAGAAGGGGGAGGGCCGGCCCTGATTGGAGTGCAGTACTTC. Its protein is CSAREGGGPALIGVQYF.